The next 8 T cell receptor beta chains were all read from a single sample in a study of OX40 agonist ivuxolimab in advanced cancers. Libraries were prepared by immunoSEQ multiplex PCR; TCRdb keeps only in-frame clonotypes and omits some of them. This sample has around 46,000 clones, with around 89% found just once. The material was CD4+ or CD8+ T cells sorted from blood, obtained in a trial of the OX40 agonist ivuxolimab. These receptors came from an adult with an advanced solid tumor such as melanoma, head and neck, liver or kidney cancer.

This chain connects TRBV19 to TRBJ1-5; D is perhaps TRBD1 (5 bases). The V gene lost 2 bases and the J gene lost 3 bases, with 8 bases spanning the gap. The CDR3 covers 14 residues. Germline CDR1 LNHDA, CDR2 SQIVND (reference sequence). The CDR3 nucleotides read TGTGCCAGTAGTATATGGGACCACAATCAGCCCCAGCATTTT. This translates into CASSIWDHNQPQHF.

This clone has just one count. V and J are TRBV19 and TRBJ2-2, with TRBD1 matching 10 bases. This CDR3 is 16 amino acids long. V gave up 0 bases and J gave up 4 bases; unmatched junction bases: 2. CDR1 and CDR2 (germline): LNHDA, SQIVND (reference sequence). For the CDR3, the DNA is TGTGCCAGTAGTATAGATGGGACAGGGGCCACCGGGGAGCTGTTTTTT. This translates into CASSIDGTGATGELFF.

This sequence joins TRBV25-1 and TRBJ2-7; 8 nucleotides align to TRBD2. The germline V gene has CDR1 MGHDK and CDR2 SYGVNS. V shed 6 bases, J shed 3 bases, and the junction held 1 base outside the gene matches. The CDR3 contains 12 residues. Here the CDR3 DNA reads TGTGCCAGCAGCGGGGGGGGCTACGAGCAGTACTTC. Its translation is CASSGGGYEQYF.

J is TRBJ2-2 and V is TRBV6-5, with 8 bases identical to TRBD1. CDR3 size: 15 residues. Trimming took 6 bases from V and 5 from J; bases not matched to a gene: 8. CDR1 and CDR2 (germline): MNHEY, SVGAGI. CDR3 nucleotides: TGTGCCAGCAGCCAAACAGGGGGGCAGACCGGGGAGCTGTTTTTT. Protein sequence: CASSQTGGQTGELFF.

J is TRBJ2-2 and V is TRBV11-2, with D perhaps given as TRBD1 or TRBD2 (6 bases each). This CDR3 comprises 18 residues. Trimming took 1 base from V and 7 from J, leaving 22 bases between them. Per germline, CDR1 SGHAT and CDR2 FQNNGV. CDR3 DNA: TGTGCCAGCAGCTTAGGAGTAACAGGAGGGACAAGTATCGGGGAGCTGTTTTTT. It specifies CASSLGVTGGTSIGELFF. Full variable domain (rest looked up from reference TRBV11-2 and TRBJ2-2): EAGVAQSPRYKIIEKRQSVAFWCNPISGHATLYWYQQILGQGPKLLIQFQNNGVVDDSQLPKDRFSAERLKGVDSTLKIQPAKLEDSAVYLCASSLGVTGGTSIGELFFGEGSRLTVL.

The rearrangement joins TRBV10-1 to TRBJ2-1; possibly TRBD1 for D (5 bases). In germline, CDR1 is WNHNN, CDR2 SYGVQD (reference sequence). This CDR3 has 13 amino acids. The V end lost 2 bases, the J end lost 6 bases, and 8 bases lay between the germline ends. In DNA form, the CDR3 reads TGCGCCAGCAGTGAGGTACAGGCCAATGAGCAGTTCTTC. It translates to CASSEVQANEQFF.

CDR3 coding DNA: TGTGCCAGCAGACCCGGACAGGGAGGTAACACTGAAGCTTTCTTT. Protein product: CASRPGQGGNTEAFF. The J gene is TRBJ1-1, the V gene TRBV27, with TRBD1 identical over 8 bases. The germline V gene has CDR1 MNHEY and CDR2 SMNVEV (reference sequence). The J segment lost 2 bases and the V segment lost 6 bases, leaving 8 bases of the junction unmatched. This CDR3 comprises 15 residues.

The J gene is TRBJ1-2, the V gene TRBV6-6; D call uncertain. This CDR3 spans 15 amino acids. The germline V gene has CDR1 MNHNY and CDR2 SVGAGI (reference sequence). The V and J ends lost 8 bases and 2 bases respectively, with 18 bases between them. CDR3 residues: CASGLTGLGNYGYTF. CDR3 bases: TGTGCCAGCGGCCTTACGGGGTTGGGGAACTATGGCTACACCTTC.